This T cell receptor (beta chain) was sequenced during a study of blood T cell repertoires in COVID-19. In the authors' methods: Reference gene primers were amplified, and this amplification served to estimate nucleated cell counts. TCRdb keeps only in-frame clones here, not all; method: immunoSEQ multiplex PCR. That table supplies the V and J calls and clone size; D and trimming were determined from the DNA. The data hold about 200,000 clones, with around 75% observed a single time. Trimming stripped 0 bases from V and 4 bases from J, with 4 bases between. The length of the CDR3 is 13 residues. Germline V CDR1 and CDR2: SEHNR, FQNEAQ (reference sequence).

Sequencing was performed on peripheral blood. The clonotype comes from a woman in her thirties or forties with COVID-19, enrolled during active disease. The chain uses TRBV7-9 and TRBJ1-5; D not resolved. In DNA form, the CDR3 reads TGTGCCAGCAGCTTAGCGCAGAATCAGCCCCAGCATTTT. Translating gives CASSLAQNQPQHF.